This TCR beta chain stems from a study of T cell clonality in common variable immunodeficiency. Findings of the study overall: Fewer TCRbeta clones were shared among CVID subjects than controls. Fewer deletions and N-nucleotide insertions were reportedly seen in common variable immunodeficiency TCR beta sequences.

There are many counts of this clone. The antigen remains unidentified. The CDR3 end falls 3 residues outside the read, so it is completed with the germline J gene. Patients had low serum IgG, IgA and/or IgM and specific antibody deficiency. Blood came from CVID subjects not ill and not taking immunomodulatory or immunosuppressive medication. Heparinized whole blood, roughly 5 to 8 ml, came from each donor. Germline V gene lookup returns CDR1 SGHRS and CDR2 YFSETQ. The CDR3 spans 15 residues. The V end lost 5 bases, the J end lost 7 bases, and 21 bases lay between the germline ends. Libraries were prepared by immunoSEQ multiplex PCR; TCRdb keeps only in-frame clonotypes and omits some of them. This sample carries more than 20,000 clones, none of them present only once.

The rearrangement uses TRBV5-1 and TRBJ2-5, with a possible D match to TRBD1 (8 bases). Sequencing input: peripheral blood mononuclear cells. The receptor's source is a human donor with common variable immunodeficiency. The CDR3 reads CASRIAGGPGGTQYF. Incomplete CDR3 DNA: TGCGCCAGCAGGATCGCAGGGGGCCCGGGGGGGACC.